This is a list of T cell receptor beta chains from one sample in a study of blood T cells in healthy people across ages. TCRdb re-derived calls from the 5' RACE reads in MiXCR, one entry per CDR3 protein. The sample has 650,000 to 1,000,000 distinct CDR3 sequences; around 34% are singletons. The sequenced material came from blood. All receptors come from a man aged 18 to 30 in good health. CDR3s leave out the opening cysteine and the closing phenylalanine or tryptophan. Each record gives: V gene, J gene, CDR3 length, CDR3 protein.

V gene: TRBV7-2
J gene: TRBJ2-3
CDR3 length: 14
CDR3 protein: ASSLVGTLTTDTQY

V gene: TRBV29-1
J gene: TRBJ1-1
CDR3 length: 10
CDR3 protein: SASTGNTEAF

V gene: TRBV20-1
J gene: TRBJ1-2
CDR3 length: 10
CDR3 protein: SATPGNYGYT

V gene: TRBV20-1
J gene: TRBJ2-7
CDR3 length: 10
CDR3 protein: SAVPGSYEQY

V gene: TRBV5-6
J gene: TRBJ1-6
CDR3 length: 13
CDR3 protein: ASSQDGTGHSPLH

V gene: TRBV12-3/TRBV12-4
J gene: TRBJ1-5
CDR3 length: 12
CDR3 protein: ASSYAGKNQPQH

V gene: TRBV27
J gene: TRBJ1-4
CDR3 length: 14
CDR3 protein: ASRPGTAATNEKLF

V gene: TRBV12-3/TRBV12-4
J gene: TRBJ2-2
CDR3 length: 13
CDR3 protein: ASSLPDANTGELF

V gene: TRBV20-1
J gene: NA
CDR3 length: 12
CDR3 protein: SARRLAGGGEQY

V gene: TRBV29-1
J gene: TRBJ2-3
CDR3 length: 14
CDR3 protein: SVDPTSGWDTDTQY

V gene: TRBV4-1
J gene: TRBJ2-7
CDR3 length: 14
CDR3 protein: ASSQGGHGGNNEQY

V gene: TRBV7-6
J gene: TRBJ1-1
CDR3 length: 15
CDR3 protein: ASSLADRGLGDTEAF

V gene: TRBV30
J gene: TRBJ1-1
CDR3 length: 11
CDR3 protein: AWSVFTKGEAF

V gene: TRBV5-1
J gene: TRBJ1-2
CDR3 length: 13
CDR3 protein: ASSLTPTERYGYT

V gene: TRBV20-1
J gene: TRBJ2-5
CDR3 length: 9
CDR3 protein: SARILETQY

V gene: TRBV20-1
J gene: TRBJ1-5
CDR3 length: 11
CDR3 protein: SARQEEGQPQH

V gene: TRBV5-1
J gene: TRBJ2-3
CDR3 length: 13
CDR3 protein: AGSPKLTTTDTQY

V gene: TRBV3-1
J gene: TRBJ2-7
CDR3 length: 13
CDR3 protein: ASSQAGGDSYEQY

V gene: TRBV9
J gene: TRBJ2-1
CDR3 length: 11
CDR3 protein: ASSVLNNNEQF

V gene: TRBV10-3
J gene: TRBJ2-2
CDR3 length: 10
CDR3 protein: AIRSSAGELF

V gene: TRBV5-6
J gene: TRBJ2-1
CDR3 length: 10
CDR3 protein: ASSFPYNDQF

V gene: TRBV4-1
J gene: TRBJ2-1
CDR3 length: 14
CDR3 protein: ASSLQLAASYNEQF

V gene: TRBV20-1
J gene: TRBJ2-1
CDR3 length: 10
CDR3 protein: SAERGGHEQF

V gene: TRBV15
J gene: TRBJ2-1
CDR3 length: 13
CDR3 protein: ATSRDTYRGNEQF

V gene: TRBV29-1
J gene: TRBJ2-3
CDR3 length: 11
CDR3 protein: SVVGRGTDTQY

V gene: TRBV12-3/TRBV12-4
J gene: TRBJ1-2
CDR3 length: 12
CDR3 protein: ARSFLTGVNSYT